These 12 T cell receptor beta chains share one sample of origin, sequenced in a study of T cell changes during pregnancy in multiple sclerosis. Generated by immunoSEQ multiplex PCR, the TCRdb table keeps only in-frame clones and is missing some. The repertoire holds about 50,000 clones, around 94% seen once, with around 0.4% in the top ten. Sequencing used CD4+ T cells from peripheral blood mononuclear cells, obtained before pregnancy. All receptors derive from a female donor with multiple sclerosis, enrolled in a pregnancy study.

The chain employs TRBV7-6 and TRBJ2-1, with D perhaps TRBD1 (7 bases). The germline V gene has CDR1 SGHVS and CDR2 FNYEAQ. The CDR3 sequence is 16 residues long. The germline V and J ends were trimmed by 3 bases and 8 bases, with 20 bases remaining between them. For the CDR3, the DNA is TGTGCCAGCAGCTTCAGGGGGGAAAGTCGTATGGATGAGCAGTTCTTC. This translates into CASSFRGESRMDEQFF. Combining the CDR3 with reference TRBV7-6 and TRBJ2-1 gives the whole variable domain GAGVSQSPRYKVTKRGQDVALRCDPISGHVSLYWYRQALGQGPEFLTYFNYEAQQDKSGLPNDRFSAERPEGSISTLTIQRTEQRDSAMYRCASSFRGESRMDEQFFGPGTRLTVL.

V and J are TRBV2 and TRBJ1-1, with D possibly TRBD1 on 5 matching bases. The CDR3 extends over 14 amino acids. Germline CDR1 is SNHLY and CDR2 is FYNNEI. The ends were cut back, 6 bases at V and 5 bases at J, with 16 bases in the middle. The CDR3 DNA sequence: TGTGCCAGCAGCCGGGACTCCTGGGGTACTGAAGCTTTCTTT. It yields the protein CASSRDSWGTEAFF. The full variable domain, in which reference TRBV2 and TRBJ1-1 provide the parts outside the CDR3, is EPEVTQTPSHQVTQMGQEVILRCVPISNHLYFYWYRQILGQKVEFLVSFYNNEISEKSEIFDDQFSVERPDGSNFTLKIRSTKLEDSAMYFCASSRDSWGTEAFFGQGTRLTVV.

This clone is a singleton in its sample. Here the CDR3 reads CASRPSGSGYEQYF. The CDR3 DNA sequence: TGTGCCAGCAGACCAAGCGGGAGTGGGTACGAGCAGTACTTC. The V call is TRBV28, the J call TRBJ2-7; 8 positions match TRBD2. Germline loops: CDR1 MDHEN, CDR2 SYDVKM. Trimming took 6 bases from V and 4 from J; bases not matched to a gene: 8. CDR3 length: 14 amino acids. Together with reference TRBV28 and TRBJ2-7, the CDR3 gives the full variable domain: DVKVTQSSRYLVKRTGEKVFLECVQDMDHENMFWYRQDPGLGLRLIYFSYDVKMKEKGDIPEGYSVSREKKERFSLILESASTNQTSMYLCASRPSGSGYEQYFGPGTRLTVT.

Remarks on this clone: The sample has other DNA sequences that encode this CDR3 too. This chain links TRBV5-6 with TRBJ2-7; 8 bases line up with TRBD1. CDR3 size: 14 residues. J was trimmed by 3 bases and V by 2 bases; bases with no gene match: 4. Germline V gene data show CDR1 as SGHDT and CDR2 as YYEEEE. CDR3: CASSFSGGGYEQYF. The CDR3 region has the DNA TGTGCCAGCAGCTTTTCAGGGGGCGGCTACGAGCAGTACTTC.

This clone has only one observation. V usage is TRBV19 and J usage is TRBJ2-6, with D perhaps matching TRBD1 (6 bases). V lost 4 bases and J lost 0, with 19 bases in between. Germline V gives CDR1 LNHDA, CDR2 SQIVND (reference sequence). This CDR3 spans 19 amino acids. CDR3 DNA: TGTGCCAGTAGTACTGGGGGACACCAAAAACCCTCTGGGGCCAACGTCCTGACTTTC. Its protein is CASSTGGHQKPSGANVLTF.

The chain recombines TRBV30 with TRBJ1-3; D not resolved. The CDR3 contains 13 residues. Deletions cut 7 bases from V and 0 bases from J, with 10 bases between. Germline loops: CDR1 GTSNPN, CDR2 SVGIG (reference sequence). The CDR3 region is CAFAMSSGNTIYF. CDR3 bases: TGTGCCTTCGCCATGAGCTCTGGAAACACCATATATTTT.

This chain links TRBV7-8 with TRBJ2-1; 8 bases line up with TRBD2. Losses at the gene ends were 1 base for V and 3 bases for J; bases not matched to a gene: 2. CDR3 length: 15 amino acids. Germline V CDR1 and CDR2: SGHVS, FQNEAQ. For the CDR3, the DNA is TGTGCCAGCAGCTTAGTTAGCGGGAACTACAATGAGCAGTTCTTC. This encodes CASSLVSGNYNEQFF.

This sequence joins TRBV10-1 and TRBJ2-1, with TRBD2 matching over 7 bases. Looked up from germline, CDR1 is WNHNN and CDR2 is SYGVQD (reference sequence). The CDR3 covers 14 residues. V shed 6 bases and J 5 bases; nucleotides not matched to a gene: 7. This CDR3 is CASSEGLTHNEQFF. The DNA of the CDR3 is TGCGCCAGCAGCGAGGGACTAACCCACAATGAGCAGTTCTTC.

V usage is TRBV6-1 and J usage is TRBJ2-6, with TRBD2 as a possible D gene (6 bases). Germline loops: CDR1 MNHNS, CDR2 SASEGT. This CDR3 region has 15 residues. V was cut by 6 bases and J by 0 bases, with 9 bases left in between. CDR3 sequence: CASRMGGSGANVLTF. DNA for the CDR3: TGTGCCAGCAGGATGGGAGGCTCTGGGGCCAACGTCCTGACTTTC.

The chain joins TRBV5-4 to TRBJ2-4, with a tentative D call TRBD1 (6 bases). Looked up from germline, CDR1 is SGHNT and CDR2 is YYREEE (reference sequence). Trimming stripped 0 bases from V and 0 bases from J, with 10 bases between. This CDR3 comprises 16 residues. CDR3 in amino acids: CASSLGGPGAKNIQYF. The CDR3 nucleotides read TGTGCCAGCAGCTTGGGGGGGCCAGGAGCCAAAAACATTCAGTACTTC.

The V and J genes are TRBV27 and TRBJ2-7; TRBD2 might be the D (5 bases). The CDR3 is 15 amino acids. CDR1 and CDR2 (germline): MNHEY, SMNVEV (reference sequence). The V end lost 6 bases, the J end lost 3 bases, and 18 bases lay between the germline ends. The chain's CDR3 is CASRAQAANNYEQYF. In DNA, the CDR3 is TGTGCCAGCAGGGCCCAAGCGGCGAATAACTACGAGCAGTACTTC.

The chain links TRBV28 to TRBJ2-7, with D possibly being TRBD2 (5 bases). This CDR3 has 11 amino acids. Germline V lookup: CDR1 MDHEN, CDR2 SYDVKM. Trimming stripped 5 bases from V and 8 bases from J, with 10 bases between. CDR3 loop: CASSITSQQYF. The CDR3 nucleotides read TGTGCCAGCAGTATCACTAGTCAGCAGTACTTC.